These 13 T cell receptor beta chains came from one sample sequenced in a study of low-dose radiotherapy and immunotherapy resistance in tumors. TRAV- and TRBV-specific primers primed first-strand cDNA, covering alpha and beta chains. Both a constant-region primer and a V-primer adapter served to amplify TCRs across roughly 20 PCR cycles. MiXCR was run by TCRdb on the reads, yielding one entry per CDR3 protein. Among about 71,000 distinct CDR3 sequences listed, less than 40% were seen once. Indicated time point: before trial treatment. This sample comprised PBMCs, obtained before treatment. These receptors all come from a female donor with ovarian cancer.

In its sample, this clonotype was seen many times. This chain links TRBV7-8 with TRBJ2-1, with 8 bases identical to TRBD1. CDR3 size: 15 residues. The V and J ends lost 3 bases and 1 base, in that order; junction bases with no gene match: 2. Germline CDR1 SGHVS, CDR2 FQNEAQ. The chain's CDR3 is CASSFNRGSYNEQFF. The DNA for the CDR3 is TGTGCCAGCAGCTTCAACAGGGGGTCCTACAATGAGCAGTTCTTC.

This clonotype has ten or more counts. The chain is built from TRBV29-1 and TRBJ2-1, with 11 bases identical to TRBD2. V was pared by 7 bases and J by 5 bases, with 7 bases of the junction left unmatched. Germline loops: CDR1 SQVTM, CDR2 ANQGSEA. This CDR3 region has 14 residues. The CDR3 protein is CSGQTSGIHNEQFF. CDR3 in DNA: TGCAGCGGTCAGACTAGCGGGATACACAATGAGCAGTTCTTC.

This clonotype was found many times. The chain joins TRBV29-1 to TRBJ2-3, with D perhaps TRBD1 (5 bases). Germline CDR1 SQVTM, CDR2 ANQGSEA. The CDR3 covers 13 residues. Trimming stripped 7 bases from V and 8 bases from J, with 19 bases between. The CDR3 is CSAETGPQGTQYF. The CDR3 DNA reads as TGCAGCGCCGAAACAGGTCCCCAGGGTACGCAGTATTTT.

The chain has TRBV28 and TRBJ2-5, with 7 bases matching TRBD1. The CDR3 length is 15 residues. Germline V CDR1 and CDR2: MDHEN, SYDVKM. The junction had 8 bases not matched to a gene; V was cut back by 5 bases and J by 2 bases. CDR3: CASSPQGVGQETQYF. The CDR3 DNA is TGTGCCAGCAGTCCTCAGGGGGTCGGGCAAGAGACCCAGTACTTC.

As concerns this clonotype: The junction does not match germline at one end; this may be a read error. This chain links TRBV6-1 with TRBJ2-7; D is tentatively TRBD1 or TRBD2 (5 bases each). In germline, CDR1 is MNHNS, CDR2 SASEGT. This CDR3 is built from 17 residues. In DNA, the CDR3 is TGTGCCATCAGTAAGGCCTCGGGACCCATCTCCCCCCAGGAGCAGTACTTC. Translated, it gives CAISKASGPISPQEQYF.

On this clonotype: This is likely an artifact of a read error, given a far larger clone one base away. The chain combines TRBV11-3 with TRBJ2-4; D is tentatively TRBD1 or TRBD2 (5 bases each). This CDR3 is built from 15 residues. The germline CDR1 and CDR2 sequences are SGHNT and YENEEA. Trimming took off 4 bases at V and 13 bases at J, with 23 bases between the two ends. CDR3 in amino acids: CASSSRTGKDNEQYF. The CDR3 DNA reads as TGTGCCAGCAGCTCCCGAACGGGGAAGGACAATGAGCAGTACTTC.

This clonotype was seen repeatedly, ten times or more. The chain uses TRBV27 and TRBJ2-1; TRBD2 matches at 10 bases. The CDR3 runs 15 residues. Germline values: CDR1 MNHEY, CDR2 SMNVEV (reference sequence). V dropped 2 bases and J dropped 6; count of bases not matched to a gene: 4. The CDR3 here is CASSLSGRASNEQFF. Written as DNA, the CDR3 is TGTGCCAGCAGTTTAAGCGGGAGGGCCTCCAATGAGCAGTTCTTC.

This clonotype was counted many times. V gene TRBV27 combines with J gene TRBJ2-7, with a weak D call TRBD2 (5 bases). This CDR3 contains 14 residues. V was clipped by 1 base and J by 2 bases, with 9 bases between them. Germline values: CDR1 MNHEY, CDR2 SMNVEV (reference sequence). CDR3 sequence (DNA): TGTGCCAGCAGTTTATTGTCGGGGACCTACGAGCAGTACTTC. Translating gives CASSLLSGTYEQYF.

This chain uses TRBV7-8 with TRBJ1-5; no definite D call. The germline gives CDR1 SGHVS, CDR2 FQNEAQ. The CDR3 extends over 19 amino acids. Trimming cost V 2 bases and J 0 bases, with 20 bases left between them. The CDR3 coding sequence is TGTGCCAGCAGCTTAATGGAAGTTGTGGCGGGGATTAGCAATCAGCCCCAGCATTTT. Translated, it gives CASSLMEVVAGISNQPQHF. The whole variable domain, remainder taken from reference TRBV7-8 and TRBJ1-5, is GAGVSQSPRYKVAKRGQDVALRCDPISGHVSLFWYQQALGQGPEFLTYFQNEAQLDKSGLPSDRFFAERPEGSVSTLKIQRTQQEDSAVYLCASSLMEVVAGISNQPQHFGDGTRLSIL.

This clonotype came up many times. The gene calls are TRBV20-1 and TRBJ2-5, with 12 bases fitting TRBD2. Germline CDR1 and CDR2: DFQATT and SNEGSKA (reference sequence). J was trimmed by 5 bases and V by 6 bases; bases with no gene match: 19. There are 18 residues in the CDR3. The CDR3 DNA reads as TGCAGTGCGGGAGTCGGACTAGCGGGATCAGCCCGGGCGGAGACCCAGTACTTC. Translated, it gives CSAGVGLAGSARAETQYF.

The J gene is TRBJ2-7, the V gene TRBV6-2 or TRBV6-3; perhaps TRBD1 as D (5 bases). Trimming removed 2 bases at V and 2 bases at J, with 10 bases between. Germline lookup yields CDR1 MNHEY and CDR2 SVGEGT. The CDR3 loop spans 14 amino acids. The CDR3 is CASSYVQGPYEQYF. In DNA, the CDR3 is TGTGCCAGCAGTTACGTCCAGGGCCCCTACGAGCAGTACTTC.

There are many counts of this clonotype. The chain links TRBV2 to TRBJ2-7; no clear D gene. Germline-derived CDR1 and CDR2 are SNHLY and FYNNEI. CDR3 length: 15 residues. V gave up 6 bases and J gave up 0 bases, with 15 bases separating them. CDR3 region: CASSRWVAVSYEQYF. The CDR3 nucleotides read TGTGCCAGCAGCCGCTGGGTCGCCGTCTCCTACGAGCAGTACTTC.

This clonotype was detected ten times or more. The genes are TRBV2 and TRBJ1-5; 12 bases are a match to TRBD1. There are 16 residues in the CDR3. V dropped 3 bases and J dropped 5; count of bases not matched to a gene: 5. Germline V gene lookup returns CDR1 SNHLY and CDR2 FYNNEI. The CDR3 is CASSEGTGGRYQPQHF. DNA for the CDR3: TGTGCCAGCAGTGAGGGGACAGGGGGCCGCTATCAGCCCCAGCATTTT.